What follows are 3 T cell receptor beta chains derived from one specimen sequenced in a study of blood T cell repertoires in COVID-19. Sequencing used immunoSEQ multiplex PCR; TCRdb keeps in-frame clones, though not all of them. There are over 85,000 clones in the sample; about 89% occur only once, and about 1.2% lies in the top ten. The sequencing sample was made of peripheral blood. Receptors were obtained from a human donor in a cohort sampled during active COVID-19.

The rearrangement joins TRBV19 to TRBJ2-7; TRBD1 aligns across 8 bases. CDR1 LNHDA and CDR2 SQIVND come from the germline V gene (reference sequence). Trimming at V came to 4 bases and at J to 2 bases, leaving 7 bases not matched to a gene. The length of the CDR3 is 15 residues. This CDR3 reads CASSTTGTGTYEQYF. The CDR3 DNA is TGTGCCAGTAGTACCACCGGGACAGGAACCTACGAGCAGTACTTC.

This chain uses TRBV28 with TRBJ2-5; TRBD2 aligns across 9 bases. CDR3 length: 15 amino acids. From germline, CDR1 is MDHEN and CDR2 SYDVKM. The V and J ends lost 5 bases and 7 bases, in that order; junction bases with no gene match: 11. CDR3 nucleotide sequence: TGTGCCAGCAGTGGAGCTAGCGGGGACACGGGGACCCAGTACTTC. Translated: CASSGASGDTGTQYF.

This rearrangement joins TRBV5-6 to TRBJ2-3; 13 bases align to TRBD2. CDR3 length: 16 amino acids. Trimming cost V 4 bases and J 4 bases; bases outside gene matches: 6. The V gene's germline CDR1 is SGHDT and CDR2 YYEEEE. The CDR3 sequence is CASSARTSGSADTQYF. CDR3 nucleotides: TGTGCCAGCAGCGCCCGGACTAGCGGGAGTGCAGATACGCAGTATTTT.